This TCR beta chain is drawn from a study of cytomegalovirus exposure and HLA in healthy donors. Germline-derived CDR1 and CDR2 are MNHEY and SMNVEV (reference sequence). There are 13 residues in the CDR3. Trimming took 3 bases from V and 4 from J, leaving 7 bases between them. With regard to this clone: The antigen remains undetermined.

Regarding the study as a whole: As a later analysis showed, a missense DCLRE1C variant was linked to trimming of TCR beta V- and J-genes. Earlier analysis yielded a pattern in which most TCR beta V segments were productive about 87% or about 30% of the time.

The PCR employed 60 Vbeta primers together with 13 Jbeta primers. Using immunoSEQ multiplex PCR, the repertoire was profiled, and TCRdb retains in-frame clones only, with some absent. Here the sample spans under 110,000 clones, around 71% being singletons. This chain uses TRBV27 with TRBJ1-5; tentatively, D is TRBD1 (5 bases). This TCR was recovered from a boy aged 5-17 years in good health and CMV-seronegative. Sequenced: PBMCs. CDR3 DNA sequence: TGTGCCAGCAGTTTGGGGCAGAATCAGCCCCAGCATTTT. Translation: CASSLGQNQPQHF.